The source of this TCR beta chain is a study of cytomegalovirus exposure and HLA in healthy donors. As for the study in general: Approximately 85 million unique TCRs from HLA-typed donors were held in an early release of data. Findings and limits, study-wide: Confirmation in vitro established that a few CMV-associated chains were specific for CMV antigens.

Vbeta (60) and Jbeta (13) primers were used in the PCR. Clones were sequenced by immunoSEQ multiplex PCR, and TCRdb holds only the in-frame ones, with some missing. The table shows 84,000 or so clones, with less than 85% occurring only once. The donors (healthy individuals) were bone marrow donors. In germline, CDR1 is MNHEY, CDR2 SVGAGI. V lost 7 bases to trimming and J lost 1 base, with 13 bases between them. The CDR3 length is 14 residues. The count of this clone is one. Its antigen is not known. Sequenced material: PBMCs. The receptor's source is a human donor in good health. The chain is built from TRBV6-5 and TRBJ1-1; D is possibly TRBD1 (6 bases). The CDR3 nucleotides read TGTGCCAGCAACAGGGACGGCTCGAACACTGAAGCTTTCTTT. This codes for CASNRDGSNTEAFF.